The present entry profiles one T cell receptor beta chain with its context. The method was immunoSEQ multiplex PCR; TCRdb's version includes in-frame clones alone and lacks a portion of them. The sample lists tens of thousands of clones, around nine tenths occurring once. The data originate from a study of cytomegalovirus exposure and HLA in healthy donors. The source is a woman aged 18-35 years in good health and CMV-seropositive. Sequencing was carried out using PBMCs.

The CDR3: CASSPGGDRSQYF. In nucleotides, the CDR3 is TGTGCCAGCAGCCCCGGCGGGGATAGATCCCAGTACTTC. The chain employs TRBV7-2 and TRBJ2-5, with D tentatively TRBD2 (6 bases). V was pared by 5 bases and J by 9 bases, with 16 bases between. The CDR3 spans 13 residues. Per germline, CDR1 SGHTA and CDR2 FQGNSA.